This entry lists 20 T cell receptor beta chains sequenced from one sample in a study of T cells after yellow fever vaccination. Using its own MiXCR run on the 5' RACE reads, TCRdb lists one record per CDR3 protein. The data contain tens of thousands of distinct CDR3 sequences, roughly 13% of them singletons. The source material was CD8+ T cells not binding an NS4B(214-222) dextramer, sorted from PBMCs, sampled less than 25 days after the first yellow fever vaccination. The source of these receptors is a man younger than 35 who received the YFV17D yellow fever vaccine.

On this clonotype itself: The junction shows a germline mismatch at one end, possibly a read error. CDR3 sequence reads: CAGRQENTGELFF. CDR3 bases: TGTGCCGGTAGACAGGAGAACACCGGGGAGCTGTTTTTT. V gene TRBV19 combines with J gene TRBJ2-2, with D possibly being TRBD1 (6 bases). The CDR3 extends over 13 amino acids. The germline V gene has CDR1 LNHDA and CDR2 SQIVND (reference sequence).

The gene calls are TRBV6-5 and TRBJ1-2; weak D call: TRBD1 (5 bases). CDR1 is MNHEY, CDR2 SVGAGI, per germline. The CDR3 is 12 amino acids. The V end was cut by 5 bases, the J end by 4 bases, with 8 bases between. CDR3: CASSDSTYGYTF. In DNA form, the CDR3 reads TGTGCCAGCAGTGACAGTACCTATGGCTACACCTTC.

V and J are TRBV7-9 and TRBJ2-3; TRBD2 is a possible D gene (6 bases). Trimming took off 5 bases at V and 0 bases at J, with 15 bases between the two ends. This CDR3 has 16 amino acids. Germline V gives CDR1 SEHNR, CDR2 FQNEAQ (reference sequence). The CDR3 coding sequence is TGTGCCAGCAGCCACGCTGGCGCGGGGAGCACAGATACGCAGTATTTT. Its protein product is CASSHAGAGSTDTQYF.

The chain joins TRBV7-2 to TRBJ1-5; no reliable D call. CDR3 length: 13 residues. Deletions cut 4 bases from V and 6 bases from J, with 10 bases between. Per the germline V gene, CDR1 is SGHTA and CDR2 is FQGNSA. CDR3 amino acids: CASSSGSFQPQHF. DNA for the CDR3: TGTGCCAGCAGCTCTGGATCGTTTCAGCCCCAGCATTTT. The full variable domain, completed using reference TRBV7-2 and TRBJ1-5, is GAGVSQSPSNKVTEKGKDVELRCDPISGHTALYWYRQSLGQGLEFLIYFQGNSAPDKSGLPSDRFSAERTGGSVSTLTIQRTQQEDSAVYLCASSSGSFQPQHFGDGTRLSIL.

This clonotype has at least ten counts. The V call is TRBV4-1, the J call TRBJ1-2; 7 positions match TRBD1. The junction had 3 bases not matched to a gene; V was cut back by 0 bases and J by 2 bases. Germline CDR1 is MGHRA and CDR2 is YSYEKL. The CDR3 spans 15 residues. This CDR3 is CASSQDSGQNYGYTF. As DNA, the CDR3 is TGCGCCAGCAGCCAAGATTCGGGACAGAACTATGGCTACACCTTC.

The CDR3 nucleotides are TGCGCCAGCAGCCTGACTAAACCGTATAGTTTGCAGTTCTTC. Protein: CASSLTKPYSLQFF. The rearrangement links TRBV4-3 to TRBJ2-1; TRBD2 might be the D (5 bases). The CDR3 runs 14 residues. Germline-derived CDR1 and CDR2 are LGHNA and YSLEER. V gave up 4 bases and J gave up 12 bases, with 19 bases separating them.

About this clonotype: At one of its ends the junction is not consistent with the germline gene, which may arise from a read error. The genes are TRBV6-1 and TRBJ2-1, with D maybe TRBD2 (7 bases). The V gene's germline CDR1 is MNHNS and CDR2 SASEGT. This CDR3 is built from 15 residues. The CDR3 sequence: CASSQVGGASNEKFF. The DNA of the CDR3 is TGTGCCAGCAGCCAAGTTGGGGGGGCGAGCAATGAGAAGTTCTTC.

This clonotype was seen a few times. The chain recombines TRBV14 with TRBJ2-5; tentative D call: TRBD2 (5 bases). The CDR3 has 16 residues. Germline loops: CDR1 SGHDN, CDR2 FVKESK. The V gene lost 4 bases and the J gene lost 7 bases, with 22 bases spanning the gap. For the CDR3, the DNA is TGTGCCAGCAGCCGGCTGGGGAGTGACCGGGTGGGGACCCAGTACTTC. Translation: CASSRLGSDRVGTQYF.

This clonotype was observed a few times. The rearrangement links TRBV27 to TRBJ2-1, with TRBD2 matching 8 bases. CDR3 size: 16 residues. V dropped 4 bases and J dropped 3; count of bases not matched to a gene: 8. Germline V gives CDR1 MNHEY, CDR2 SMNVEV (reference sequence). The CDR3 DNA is TGTGCCAGCAGTTGGACCGGGGGGGGCTTCTACAATGAGCAGTTCTTC. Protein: CASSWTGGGFYNEQFF.

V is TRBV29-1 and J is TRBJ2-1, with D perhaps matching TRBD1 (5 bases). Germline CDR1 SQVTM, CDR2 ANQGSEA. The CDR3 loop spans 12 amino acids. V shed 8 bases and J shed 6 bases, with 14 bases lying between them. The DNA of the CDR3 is TGCAGCTTGGATGACAGTGGCAATGAGCAGTTCTTC. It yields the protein CSLDDSGNEQFF.

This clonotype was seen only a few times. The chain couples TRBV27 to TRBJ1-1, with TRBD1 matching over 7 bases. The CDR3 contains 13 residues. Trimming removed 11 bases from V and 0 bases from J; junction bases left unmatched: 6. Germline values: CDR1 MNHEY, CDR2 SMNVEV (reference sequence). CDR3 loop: CASQGGMNTEAFF. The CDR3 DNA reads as TGTGCCTCTCAGGGGGGGATGAACACTGAAGCTTTCTTT.

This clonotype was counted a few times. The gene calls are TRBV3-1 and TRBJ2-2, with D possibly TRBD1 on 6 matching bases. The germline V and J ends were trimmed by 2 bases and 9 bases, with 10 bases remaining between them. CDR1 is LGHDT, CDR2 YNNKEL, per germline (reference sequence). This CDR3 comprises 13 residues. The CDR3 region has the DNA TGTGCCAGCAGCCAAACAGGGTTTCGGGAGCTGTTTTTT. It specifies CASSQTGFRELFF.

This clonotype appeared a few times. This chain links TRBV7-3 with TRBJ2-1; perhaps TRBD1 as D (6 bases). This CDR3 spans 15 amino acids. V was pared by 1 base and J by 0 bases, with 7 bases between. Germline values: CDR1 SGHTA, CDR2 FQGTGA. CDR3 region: CASSLKDSSYNEQFF. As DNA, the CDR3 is TGTGCCAGCAGCTTAAAGGACAGCTCCTACAATGAGCAGTTCTTC. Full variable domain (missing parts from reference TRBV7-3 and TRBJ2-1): GAGVSQTPSNKVTEKGKYVELRCDPISGHTALYWYRQSLGQGPEFLIYFQGTGAADDSGLPNDRFFAVRPEGSVSTLKIQRTERGDSAVYLCASSLKDSSYNEQFFGPGTRLTVL.

This CDR3 is CASSEFYNEQFF. In DNA, the CDR3 is TGTGCCAGCAGTGAATTCTACAATGAGCAGTTCTTC. The V and J genes are TRBV25-1 and TRBJ2-1, with no clear D. V lost 1 base and J 3 bases, leaving 1 base between the germline ends. The CDR3 runs 12 residues. The germline CDR1 and CDR2 sequences are MGHDK and SYGVNS.

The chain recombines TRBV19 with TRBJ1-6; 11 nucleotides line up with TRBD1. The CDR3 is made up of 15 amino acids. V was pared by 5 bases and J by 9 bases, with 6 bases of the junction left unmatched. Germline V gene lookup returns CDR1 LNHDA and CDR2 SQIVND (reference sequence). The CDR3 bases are TGTGCCAGTAGTCTGACGGGACAGGGGGGTTCACCCCTCCACTTT. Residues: CASSLTGQGGSPLHF. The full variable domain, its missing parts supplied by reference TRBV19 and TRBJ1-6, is DGGITQSPKYLFRKEGQNVTLSCEQNLNHDAMYWYRQDPGQGLRLIYYSQIVNDFQKGDIAEGYSVSREKKESFPLTVTSAQKNPTAFYLCASSLTGQGGSPLHFGNGTRLTVT.

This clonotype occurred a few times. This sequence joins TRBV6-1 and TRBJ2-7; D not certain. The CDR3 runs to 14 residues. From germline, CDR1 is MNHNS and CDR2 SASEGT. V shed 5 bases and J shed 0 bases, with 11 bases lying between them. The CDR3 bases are TGTGCCAGCAGTACCCGGGTCGTCTCCTACGAGCAGTACTTC. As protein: CASSTRVVSYEQYF.

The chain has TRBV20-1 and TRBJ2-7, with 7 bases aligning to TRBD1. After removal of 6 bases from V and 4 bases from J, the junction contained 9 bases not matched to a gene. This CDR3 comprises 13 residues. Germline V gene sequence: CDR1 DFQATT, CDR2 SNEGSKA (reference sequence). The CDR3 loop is CSARAGTAYEQYV. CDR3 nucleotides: TGCAGTGCAAGGGCCGGGACAGCTTACGAGCAGTACGTC.

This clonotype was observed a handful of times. The chain's CDR3 is CASSPTGTSGGQPKNEQFF. The CDR3 bases are TGTGCCAGCAGCCCGACCGGGACTAGCGGGGGGCAGCCGAAAAATGAGCAGTTCTTC. V usage is TRBV11-2 and J usage is TRBJ2-1; TRBD2 agrees at 15 bases. V lost 5 bases, J lost 7 bases, and 15 bases stayed unmatched. This CDR3 region has 19 residues. Germline loops: CDR1 SGHAT, CDR2 FQNNGV.

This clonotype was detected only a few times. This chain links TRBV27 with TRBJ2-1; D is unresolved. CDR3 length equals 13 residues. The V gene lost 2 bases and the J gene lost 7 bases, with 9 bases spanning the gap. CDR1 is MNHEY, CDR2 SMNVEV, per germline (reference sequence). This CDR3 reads CASSLPWGNEQFF. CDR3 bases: TGTGCCAGCAGTTTACCGTGGGGAAATGAGCAGTTCTTC.

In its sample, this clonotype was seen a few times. CDR3 sequence reads: CASSLGRANYGYTF. The CDR3, as DNA: TGTGCCAGCAGTCTGGGACGGGCTAACTATGGCTACACCTTC. The rearrangement joins TRBV12-3 or TRBV12-4 to TRBJ1-2, with TRBD1 as a possible D gene (5 bases). Trimming removed 5 bases at V and 0 bases at J, with 10 bases between. There are 14 residues in the CDR3.